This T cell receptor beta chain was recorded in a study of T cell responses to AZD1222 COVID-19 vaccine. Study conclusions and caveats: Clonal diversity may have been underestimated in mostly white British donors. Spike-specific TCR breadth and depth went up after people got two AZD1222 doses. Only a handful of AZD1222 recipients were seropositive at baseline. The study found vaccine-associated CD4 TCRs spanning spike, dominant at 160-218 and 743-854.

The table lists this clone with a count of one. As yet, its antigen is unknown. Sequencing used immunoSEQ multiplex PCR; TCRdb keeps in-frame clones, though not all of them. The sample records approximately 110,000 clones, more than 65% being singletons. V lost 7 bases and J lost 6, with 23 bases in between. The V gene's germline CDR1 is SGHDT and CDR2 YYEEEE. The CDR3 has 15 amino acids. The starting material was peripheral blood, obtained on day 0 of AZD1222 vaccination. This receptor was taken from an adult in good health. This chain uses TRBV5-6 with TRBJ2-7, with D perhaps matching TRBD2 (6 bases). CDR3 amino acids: CASRSRATSLREQYF. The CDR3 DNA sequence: TGTGCCAGCCGCTCTCGGGCCACTAGCCTCCGCGAGCAGTACTTC.